One and the same sample provided the 8 T cell receptor beta chains below, sequenced in a study of neurological immune-mediated disorders. Each CDR3 protein is one row after TCRdb ran MiXCR on the 5' RACE reads. The sample holds tens of thousands of distinct CDR3 sequences, roughly 14% seen once. The sample taken for sequencing was PBMCs. The receptors here all came from a woman aged 50 to 60 in good health.

This clonotype has at least ten counts. The chain recombines TRBV28 with TRBJ1-4; 11 bases are a match to TRBD1. Trimming at V came to 3 bases and at J to 2 bases, leaving 2 bases not matched to a gene. The CDR3 covers 16 residues. CDR1 and CDR2 from the germline V gene are MDHEN and SYDVKM. CDR3: CASSLDRGQTNEKLFF. CDR3 coding DNA: TGTGCCAGCAGTTTGGACAGGGGGCAGACTAATGAAAAACTGTTTTTT.

This clonotype has ten or more counts. The V gene is TRBV7-3, the J gene TRBJ2-3, with TRBD2 identical over 14 bases. Germline lookup yields CDR1 SGHTA and CDR2 FQGTGA. The CDR3 consists of 16 residues. J gave up 6 bases and V 5 bases, and 7 bases lay outside the gene matches. CDR3 sequence: CASSTLGLAGADTQYF. The CDR3 region has the DNA TGTGCCAGCAGCACCCTGGGACTAGCGGGAGCGGATACGCAGTATTTT. Filled out from reference TRBV7-3 and TRBJ2-3, the complete variable domain reads GAGVSQTPSNKVTEKGKYVELRCDPISGHTALYWYRQSLGQGPEFLIYFQGTGAADDSGLPNDRFFAVRPEGSVSTLKIQRTERGDSAVYLCASSTLGLAGADTQYFGPGTRLTVL.

Ten or more counts support this clonotype. The chain recombines TRBV9 with TRBJ2-5; 8 bases are a match to TRBD1. V lost 3 bases, J lost 7 bases, and 14 bases stayed unmatched. The germline CDR1 and CDR2 sequences are SGDLS and YYNGEE. The CDR3 is made up of 16 amino acids. The chain's CDR3 is CASSAGTGASRGTQYF. The DNA for the CDR3 is TGTGCCAGCAGCGCTGGGACAGGAGCCTCTCGGGGGACCCAGTACTTC.

This clonotype was observed a few times. The gene calls are TRBV20-1 and TRBJ2-3, with 7 bases identical to TRBD1. V lost 5 bases to trimming and J lost 1 base; unmatched junction nucleotides: 6. Looked up from germline, CDR1 is DFQATT and CDR2 is SNEGSKA (reference sequence). The CDR3 covers 14 residues. The CDR3 DNA follows: TGCAGTGCTCGTTTTGACAGGGGCACAGATACGCAGTATTTT. Encoded protein: CSARFDRGTDTQYF.

This clonotype appeared many times. The chain is built from TRBV7-2 and TRBJ1-3, with 9 positions matching TRBD1. Germline V gene data show CDR1 as SGHTA and CDR2 as FQGNSA. The CDR3 contains 15 residues. Losses at the gene ends were 5 bases for V and 9 bases for J; bases not matched to a gene: 11. CDR3: CASSQRDRARGTIYF. CDR3 coding DNA: TGTGCCAGCAGCCAGAGGGACAGGGCAAGAGGCACCATATATTTT. The full variable domain, its missing parts supplied by reference TRBV7-2 and TRBJ1-3, is GAGVSQSPSNKVTEKGKDVELRCDPISGHTALYWYRQSLGQGLEFLIYFQGNSAPDKSGLPSDRFSAERTGGSVSTLTIQRTQQEDSAVYLCASSQRDRARGTIYFGEGSWLTVV.

In this sample, this clonotype turned up many times. This chain connects TRBV7-6 to TRBJ1-1, with a weak D call TRBD1 (5 bases). CDR1 is SGHVS, CDR2 FNYEAQ, per germline. This CDR3 is built from 13 residues. V lost 3 bases, J lost 10 bases, and 15 bases lay in between. The CDR3 nucleotides are TGTGCCAGCAGCTTCGACAGCGGCGGGGGAGCTTTCTTT. Its translation is CASSFDSGGGAFF.

Many counts were recorded for this clonotype. This sequence joins TRBV28 and TRBJ2-1, with D possibly being TRBD2 (6 bases). Trimming took 3 bases from V and 5 from J, leaving 14 bases between them. CDR1 is MDHEN and CDR2 is SYDVKM in the germline V gene. The CDR3 runs to 15 residues. CDR3 nucleotide sequence: TGTGCCAGCAGTTTGAGGCTAGCGTACGACAATGAGCAGTTCTTC. Protein sequence: CASSLRLAYDNEQFF.

This clonotype was picked up many times. One end of the junction fails to match germline, which may point to a read error. The CDR3 DNA reads TGCAGCGTTGAGGGGGACCTCCGTTGGAGGTTT. Protein product: CSVEGDLRWRF. The rearrangement uses TRBV29-1 and TRBJ1-1; maybe TRBD1 (5 bases). The CDR3 consists of 11 residues. Per the germline V gene, CDR1 is SQVTM and CDR2 is ANQGSEA.